A selection of T cell receptor beta chains follows, all from one sample in a study of T cells after yellow fever vaccination. MiXCR was run by TCRdb on the 5' RACE reads, yielding one entry per CDR3 protein. Of 400,000 or so distinct CDR3 sequences in the sample, roughly 6.1% are singletons; the top ten hold approximately 15%. The sample was PBMCs, taken 5 days after the yellow fever booster vaccination. The receptors come from a man in his thirties or forties who received the YFV17D yellow fever vaccine. The CDR3 runs from the conserved cysteine through the conserved F or W. The D gene is left open where the match is weak. Some rows mark clone size as missing; the rest say once, few, many or name a class of expanded clone.

J: TRBJ2-5; V: TRBV15; D: TRBD2; size: NA; DNA: TGTGCCACCAGCAGAGCGGGACTAGCGGGAGAGACCCAGTACTTC; CDR3: CATSRAGLAGETQYF
J: TRBJ2-5; V: TRBV12-3/TRBV12-4; D: NA; size: few; DNA: TGTGCCAGCAGTTTAACGGGAACGGGGGAGACCCAGTACTTC; CDR3: CASSLTGTGETQYF
J: TRBJ2-7; V: TRBV11-3; D: NA; size: NA; DNA: TGTGCCAGCAGCTTAGAAACTAGACCTTCCCACGAGCAGTACTTC; CDR3: CASSLETRPSHEQYF
J: TRBJ2-7; V: TRBV29-1; D: NA; size: NA; DNA: TGCAGCGTTGAATTAGACAGCTCCTACGAGCAGTACTTC; CDR3: CSVELDSSYEQYF
J: TRBJ2-7; V: TRBV25-1; D: NA; size: few; DNA: TGTGCCAGCACACCCGGCGGCACGAGTACGAGCAAGTACTTC; CDR3: CASTPGGTSTSKYF
J: TRBJ2-2; V: TRBV5-6; D: NA; size: many; DNA: TGTGCCAGCAGCCATCCCTACAAGGAGACCGGGGAGCTGTTTTTT; CDR3: CASSHPYKETGELFF
J: TRBJ2-1; V: TRBV18; D: TRBD2; size: NA; DNA: TGTGCCAGCTCCCCGGGCCTAGCGGGAGCGGGAGGTATCGATGAGCAGTTCTTC; CDR3: CASSPGLAGAGGIDEQFF
J: TRBJ2-2; V: TRBV20-1; D: TRBD1; size: NA; DNA: TGCAGTGCTAGGGACCCGACAGGGAAAACCGGGGAGCTGTTTTTT; CDR3: CSARDPTGKTGELFF
J: TRBJ2-1; V: TRBV6-1; D: TRBD2; size: many; DNA: TGTGCCAGCTTAGCGGGGTTCTACAATGAGCAGTTCTTC; CDR3: CASLAGFYNEQFF
J: TRBJ1-5; V: TRBV11-1; D: TRBD1; size: many; DNA: TGTGCCAGCAGCCCCCGCGGGGACAGGGGCCCTGAACCAAATCAGCCCCAGCATTTT; CDR3: CASSPRGDRGPEPNQPQHF
J: TRBJ2-7; V: TRBV7-8; D: TRBD2; size: many; DNA: TGTGCCAGCAGCTTAGCGGGACTAGTGAACGAGCAGTACTTC; CDR3: CASSLAGLVNEQYF
J: TRBJ2-3; V: TRBV27; D: NA; size: many; DNA: TGTGCCAGCAGGAGGGGGAGGTCAGATACGCAGTATTTT; CDR3: CASRRGRSDTQYF
J: TRBJ2-3; V: TRBV5-4; D: NA; size: NA; DNA: TGTGCCAGCAGCTTGTTCCTAGTCGGGGCAGATACGCAGTATTTT; CDR3: CASSLFLVGADTQYF
J: TRBJ2-3; V: TRBV7-2; D: TRBD2; size: many; DNA: TGTGCCAGCAGCCGGGGAGGGGTAGCAGATACGCAGTATTTT; CDR3: CASSRGGVADTQYF
J: TRBJ2-1; V: TRBV20-1; D: NA; size: many; DNA: TGCAGTGAGCTGGGGGGCTCCTACAATGAGCAGTTCTTC; CDR3: CSELGGSYNEQFF
J: TRBJ2-1; V: TRBV6-6; D: NA; size: few; DNA: TGTGCGGTTAGGGCGACCCCCTACAATGAGCAGTTCTTC; CDR3: CAVRATPYNEQFF
J: TRBJ1-6; V: TRBV9; D: NA; size: NA; DNA: TGTGCCAGCAGCGTATCTGCAGGGTCATACTCACCCCTCCACTTT; CDR3: CASSVSAGSYSPLHF
J: TRBJ2-4; V: TRBV20-1; D: NA; size: NA; DNA: TGCAGTGCTAGCGGGCTTCTTCTAGCCAAAAACATTCAGTACTTC; CDR3: CSASGLLLAKNIQYF
J: TRBJ2-1; V: TRBV24-1; D: TRBD2; size: few; DNA: TGTGCCACCAGTGTGACGGGAGGGCCGGGTGAGCAGTTCTTC; CDR3: CATSVTGGPGEQFF
J: TRBJ2-7; V: TRBV20-1; D: TRBD2; size: few; DNA: TGCAGTGCCTCTCCGGGACTAGCGGGAGTTTCCTACGAGCAGTACTTC; CDR3: CSASPGLAGVSYEQYF
J: TRBJ2-3; V: TRBV7-2; D: TRBD2; size: few; DNA: TGTGCCAGCAGCTTAGAATGGGCTAGCGGAAATACGCAGTATTTT; CDR3: CASSLEWASGNTQYF
J: TRBJ2-7; V: TRBV20-1; D: NA; size: NA; DNA: TGCAGTGATAGAGTCCCCAGGGGGGCCACCTCCTACGAGCAGTACTTC; CDR3: CSDRVPRGATSYEQYF
J: TRBJ2-1; V: TRBV7-9; D: NA; size: NA; DNA: TGTGCCAGCAGCACCGAGGACAGGCAGTTCTTC; CDR3: CASSTEDRQFF
J: TRBJ1-5; V: TRBV29-1; D: NA; size: few; DNA: TGCAGCGTTTCCGGGGGAGTTAATCAGCCCCAGCATTTT; CDR3: CSVSGGVNQPQHF
J: TRBJ1-1; V: TRBV6-2/TRBV6-3; D: NA; size: many; DNA: TGTGCCAGCAGTTACTCGCTGGCGGAGGGTGAAGCTTTCTTT; CDR3: CASSYSLAEGEAFF
J: TRBJ2-3; V: TRBV7-8; D: TRBD2; size: many; DNA: TGTGCCAGCAGCCGCCGGGGGGAGGGCCGTCTAGATACGCAGTATTTT; CDR3: CASSRRGEGRLDTQYF
J: TRBJ2-3; V: TRBV11-2; D: NA; size: few; DNA: TGTGCCAGCAGCTCCGGGACAACTAGTTCAGATACGCAGTATTTT; CDR3: CASSSGTTSSDTQYF
J: TRBJ2-7; V: TRBV5-4; D: TRBD2; size: NA; DNA: TGTGCCAGCAGCTTGGAGGGAGGGCCAAGGAACGAGCAGTACTTC; CDR3: CASSLEGGPRNEQYF
J: TRBJ2-1; V: TRBV20-1; D: NA; size: many; DNA: TGCAGTGCTAGAGATATGGGGTTTTACAATGAGCAGTTCTTC; CDR3: CSARDMGFYNEQFF
J: TRBJ2-2; V: TRBV11-3; D: NA; size: NA; DNA: TGTGCCAGCAGCTTAGGGCGGTCGGGGTCGAACACCGGGGAGCTGTTTTTT; CDR3: CASSLGRSGSNTGELFF
J: TRBJ1-1; V: TRBV30; D: TRBD1; size: NA; DNA: TGTGCCTGGACCACAGACAGGGACACTGAAGCTTTCTTT; CDR3: CAWTTDRDTEAFF
J: TRBJ1-4; V: TRBV12-3/TRBV12-4; D: NA; size: many; DNA: TGTGCCAGCAGTGGGAATACAGCTTATAATGAAAAACTGTTTTTT; CDR3: CASSGNTAYNEKLFF
J: TRBJ2-1; V: TRBV20-1; D: NA; size: NA; DNA: TGCAGTGCTAGTTCCCCCGGCAATGAGCAGTTCTTC; CDR3: CSASSPGNEQFF
J: TRBJ1-5; V: TRBV29-1; D: NA; size: few; DNA: TGCAGCGTTGAAGAACAGATCGGTCAGCCCCAGCATTTT; CDR3: CSVEEQIGQPQHF
J: TRBJ1-4; V: TRBV7-2; D: NA; size: few; DNA: TGTGCCAGCAGCCCCCCTGGATACGGGGAAAAACTGTTTTTT; CDR3: CASSPPGYGEKLFF
J: TRBJ2-7; V: TRBV28; D: TRBD1; size: many; DNA: TGTGCCAGCAGTACCAGTGGACAGGGGAGCTCCTACGAGCAGTACTTC; CDR3: CASSTSGQGSSYEQYF